The clone carrying this T cell receptor (beta chain) showed up many times. Amplification of TCR beta CDR3 regions used RNA as the template. The study used the HTBI primer set for a first-round RT-PCR of the TCR CDR3. TCRdb passed the multiplex PCR reads through MiXCR, listing each CDR3 protein once. This sample carries under 350,000 distinct CDR3 sequences, about 20% of them seen once, and the ten largest clones take around 47%. The source of the sample is a study of T cells in Graves' hyperthyroidism and ophthalmopathy. The CDR3 is 16 residues long. Trimming removed 0 bases at V and 0 bases at J, with 11 bases between. Looked up from germline, CDR1 is WSHSY and CDR2 is SAAADI. The study enrolled patients aged 18 to 65 with newly diagnosed hyperthyroidism of under 2 months' duration.

This clonotype was sampled from a woman in her fifties or sixties with Graves' hyperthyroidism. The genes are TRBV10-2 and TRBJ1-1; perhaps TRBD1 as D (6 bases). The sequenced sample was blood. CDR3 DNA sequence: TGCGCCAGCAGTGAGTCAGGCGGGGACATGAACACTGAAGCTTTCTTT. Its protein is CASSESGGDMNTEAFF.